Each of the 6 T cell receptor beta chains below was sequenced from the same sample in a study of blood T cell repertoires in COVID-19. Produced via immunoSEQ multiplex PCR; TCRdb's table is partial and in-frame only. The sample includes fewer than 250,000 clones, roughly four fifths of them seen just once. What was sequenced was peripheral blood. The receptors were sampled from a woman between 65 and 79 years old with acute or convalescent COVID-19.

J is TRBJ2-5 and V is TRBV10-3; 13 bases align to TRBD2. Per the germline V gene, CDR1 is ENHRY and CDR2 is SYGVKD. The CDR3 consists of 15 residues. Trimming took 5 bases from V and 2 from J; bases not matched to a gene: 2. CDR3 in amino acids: CAISWTSGGQETQYF. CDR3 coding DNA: TGTGCCATCAGTTGGACTAGCGGGGGACAAGAGACCCAGTACTTC.

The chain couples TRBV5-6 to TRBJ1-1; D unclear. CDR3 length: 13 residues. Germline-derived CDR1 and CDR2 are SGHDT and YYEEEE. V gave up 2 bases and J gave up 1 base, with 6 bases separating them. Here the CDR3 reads CASSFPQNTEAFF. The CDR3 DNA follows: TGTGCCAGCAGCTTCCCACAGAACACTGAAGCTTTCTTT. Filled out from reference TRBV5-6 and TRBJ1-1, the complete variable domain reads DAGVTQSPTHLIKTRGQQVTLRCSPKSGHDTVSWYQQALGQGPQFIFQYYEEEERQRGNFPDRFSGHQFPNYSSELNVNALLLGDSALYLCASSFPQNTEAFFGQGTRLTVV.

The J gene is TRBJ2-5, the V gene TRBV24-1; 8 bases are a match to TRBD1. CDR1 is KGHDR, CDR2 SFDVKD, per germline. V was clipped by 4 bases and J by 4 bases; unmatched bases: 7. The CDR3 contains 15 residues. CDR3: CATSESGTGVETQYF. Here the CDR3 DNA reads TGTGCCACCAGTGAGTCCGGGACAGGTGTAGAGACCCAGTACTTC.

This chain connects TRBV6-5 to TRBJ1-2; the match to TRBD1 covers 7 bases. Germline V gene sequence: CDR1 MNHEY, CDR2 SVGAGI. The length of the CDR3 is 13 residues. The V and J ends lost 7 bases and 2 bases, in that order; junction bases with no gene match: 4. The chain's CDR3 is CASTQGRNYGYTF. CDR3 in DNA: TGTGCCAGCACACAGGGGAGGAACTATGGCTACACCTTC.

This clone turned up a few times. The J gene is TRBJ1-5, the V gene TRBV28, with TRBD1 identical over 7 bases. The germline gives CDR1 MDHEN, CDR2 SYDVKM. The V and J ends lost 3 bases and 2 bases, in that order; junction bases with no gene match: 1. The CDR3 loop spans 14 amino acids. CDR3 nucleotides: TGTGCCAGCAGTTTTGGGACAGGCAATCAGCCCCAGCATTTT. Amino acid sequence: CASSFGTGNQPQHF.

CDR3 sequence reads: CASSTQGYTEAFF. CDR3 sequence (DNA): TGTGCCAGCAGCACACAGGGGTACACTGAAGCTTTCTTT. This chain links TRBV6-5 with TRBJ1-1, with 7 bases matching TRBD1. The length of the CDR3 is 13 residues. After removal of 6 bases from V and 3 bases from J, the junction contained 4 bases not matched to a gene. In germline, CDR1 is MNHEY, CDR2 SVGAGI.